The entry below describes one T cell receptor beta chain. Antigen: not known. All of the isolated RNA was reverse transcribed, so expressed TCRB transcripts were sequenced. Using immunoSEQ multiplex PCR, the repertoire was profiled, and TCRdb retains in-frame clones only, with some absent. The table has 300,000 to 350,000 clones, 15% to 20% seen once. Trimming stripped 0 bases from V and 4 bases from J, with 9 bases between. Germline CDR1 reads MNHEY; CDR2 reads SVGAGI. This CDR3 has 14 residues. The sample is drawn from a study of beta chain features in type 1 diabetes. Whole-study results and caveats: Insertion counts at VDJ junctions were lower in type 1 diabetes patients, who also showed more deletions there. PCR might show a preference for shorter templates, equally across patients and controls.

Sequenced: naive CD4+ T cells from blood. This clonotype was obtained from a woman between 18 and 30 years old in good health. This chain joins TRBV6-5 and TRBJ1-2; D unresolved. The CDR3 sequence: CASSYSFGAYGYTF. The CDR3 DNA reads as TGTGCCAGCAGTTACTCCTTCGGAGCCTATGGCTACACCTTC.